A selection of T cell receptor beta chains follows, all from one sample in a study of T cells after yellow fever vaccination. TCRdb itself ran the 5' RACE reads through MiXCR, one entry per CDR3 protein. The table lists hundreds of thousands of distinct CDR3 sequences, roughly a sixth of them singletons. Sequences were derived from PBMCs, sampled before the yellow fever booster vaccination. These receptors originate from a man in his late teens or twenties who received the YFV17D yellow fever vaccine. CDR3s include the opening cysteine and the closing phenylalanine or tryptophan. A D gene is named only where the DNA matches it firmly. Part of the rows lack a size; the others show once, few, many or a class for expanded clones.

J gene | clone size | CDR3 length | D gene | V gene | CDR3 protein | CDR3 DNA
TRBJ2-7 | . | 14 | . | TRBV2 | CASSPARGRGEQYF | TGTGCCAGCAGTCCCGCGAGGGGACGAGGCGAGCAGTACTTC
TRBJ2-3 | . | 15 | TRBD1 | TRBV5-1 | CASSLAGTGRDTQYF | TGCGCCAGCAGCTTGGCCGGGACAGGGAGAGATACGCAGTATTTT
TRBJ1-1 | . | 16 | TRBD1 | TRBV7-2 | CASSSGTGEGYTEAFF | TGTGCCAGCAGCTCCGGGACAGGGGAGGGGTACACTGAAGCTTTCTTT
TRBJ2-3 | . | 14 | . | TRBV20-1 | CSAPRPPSTDTQYF | TGCAGTGCACCCCGTCCCCCCTCCACAGATACGCAGTATTTT
TRBJ1-2 | few | 13 | . | TRBV7-9 | CASSTGLLGGYTF | TGTGCCAGCAGCACCGGGTTGTTAGGTGGCTACACCTTC
TRBJ2-3 | . | 14 | TRBD1 | TRBV29-1 | CSVSGTGGTDTQYF | TGCAGCGTCTCCGGGACAGGTGGGACAGATACGCAGTATTTT
TRBJ1-5 | . | 13 | . | TRBV29-1 | CSVESQGGQPQHF | TGCAGCGTTGAAAGTCAGGGAGGTCAGCCCCAGCATTTT
TRBJ1-3 | few | 16 | . | TRBV7-9 | CASSFGHGVSGNTIYF | TGTGCCAGCAGCTTCGGACATGGAGTCTCTGGAAACACCATATATTTT
TRBJ1-1 | few | 16 | . | TRBV6-6 | CASSYIGGGNHTEAFF | TGTGCCAGCAGTTACATCGGGGGGGGGAATCACACTGAAGCTTTCTTT
TRBJ2-2 | . | 24 | TRBD2 | TRBV7-3 | CASSLTPDFPTGTSGGGNTGELFF | TGTGCCAGCAGCTTAACACCGGACTTCCCCACCGGGACTAGCGGGGGGGGGAACACCGGGGAGCTGTTTTTT
TRBJ1-1 | few | 13 | . | TRBV10-3 | CAIRGDLNTEAFF | TGTGCCATCCGCGGCGACCTGAACACTGAAGCTTTCTTT